A selection of T cell receptor beta chains follows, all from one sample in a study of blood T cells in healthy people across ages. TCRdb re-called the 5' RACE reads with MiXCR, one entry per CDR3 protein. The table lists about 1.6 million distinct CDR3 sequences, almost 35% of them singletons. The sample comprised blood. The source of these receptors is a woman aged 25 to 39 in good health. Both conserved end residues are part of each CDR3. Each record gives: V gene, clone size, J gene, D gene, CDR3 protein, CDR3 DNA. D genes are given only for firm matches. Some rows mark clone size as missing; the rest say once, few, many or name a class of expanded clone.

>TRBV29-1|NA|TRBJ1-2|TRBD1
CSVPPGQGADGYTF
TGCAGCGTCCCCCCGGGACAGGGGGCTGATGGCTACACCTTC
>TRBV27|NA|TRBJ1-1|NA
CASSLIQGEAFF
TGTGCCAGCAGTTTAATACAGGGAGAAGCTTTCTTT
>TRBV20-1|NA|TRBJ2-1|TRBD2
CSASDTQREPPYNEQFF
TGCAGTGCTTCAGACACTCAGCGGGAGCCCCCCTACAATGAGCAGTTCTTC
>TRBV4-1|few|TRBJ1-4|TRBD1
CASSQPGQGGREKLFF
TGCGCCAGCAGCCAACCGGGACAGGGGGGACGTGAAAAACTGTTTTTT
>TRBV18|NA|TRBJ2-1|NA
CASSPQLGEQFF
TGTGCCAGCTCACCCCAGCTCGGGGAGCAGTTCTTC
>TRBV9|few|TRBJ2-7|NA
CASSVAPTGNYEQYF
TGTGCCAGCAGCGTAGCGCCGACAGGTAACTACGAGCAGTACTTC
>TRBV9|few|TRBJ2-7|NA
CASSPPGLASAYEQYF
TGTGCCAGCAGCCCTCCGGGACTCGCCTCGGCCTACGAGCAGTACTTC
>TRBV29-1|many|TRBJ2-7|TRBD1
CSAAGQGFHEQYF
TGCAGCGCAGCTGGACAGGGATTCCACGAGCAGTACTTC
>TRBV10-3|NA|TRBJ2-3|TRBD2
CAISESESGATDTQYF
TGTGCCATCAGTGAGTCTGAGAGCGGGGCTACAGATACGCAGTATTTT
>TRBV6-5|NA|TRBJ1-5|TRBD1
CASSRTGGAGQPQHF
TGTGCCAGCAGCCGTACAGGGGGTGCGGGTCAGCCCCAGCATTTT
>TRBV12-3/TRBV12-4|few|TRBJ2-3|NA
CASSSPRTFRTDTQYF
TGTGCCAGCAGTTCACCTCGGACTTTCCGCACAGATACGCAGTATTTT
>TRBV2|NA|TRBJ1-4|NA
CASSTGHNEKLFF
TGTGCCAGCAGCACCGGACACAATGAAAAACTGTTTTTT
>TRBV27|NA|TRBJ2-7|TRBD1
CASSSVAGTGDYEQYF
TGTGCCAGCAGTTCTGTGGCCGGGACAGGTGACTACGAGCAGTACTTC
>TRBV6-5|few|TRBJ2-3|NA
CASSHSSAGSTDTQYF
TGTGCCAGCAGCCACTCCAGCGCCGGAAGCACAGATACGCAGTATTTT
>TRBV20-1|NA|TRBJ2-5|TRBD1
CSAQTVDRGVRETQYF
TGCAGTGCTCAGACAGTTGACAGGGGTGTGCGAGAGACCCAGTACTTC
>TRBV6-2/TRBV6-3|many|TRBJ2-1|NA
CASSPLGGHEQFF
TGTGCCAGCAGCCCTCTAGGAGGGCATGAGCAGTTCTTC
>TRBV5-1|few|TRBJ2-3|TRBD1
CASRVPRTGGPDTQYF
TGCGCCAGCAGGGTCCCCAGGACAGGGGGCCCAGATACGCAGTATTTT
>TRBV7-7|NA|TRBJ2-1|NA
CASSLEGGAYEQFF
TGTGCCAGCAGCTTAGAGGGCGGCGCCTACGAGCAGTTCTTC
>TRBV20-1|NA|TRBJ2-3|NA
CSAPPAGLSTDTQYF
TGCAGTGCCCCCCCGGCGGGCCTAAGCACAGATACGCAGTATTTT
>TRBV9|NA|TRBJ1-5|NA
CASSVDQGDQPQHF
TGTGCCAGCAGCGTAGATCAGGGTGATCAGCCCCAGCATTTT
>TRBV29-1|many|TRBJ2-7|NA
CSVEDERQARGVQYF
TGCAGCGTTGAAGACGAACGCCAAGCGAGAGGGGTGCAGTACTTC
>TRBV20-1|few|TRBJ2-5|NA
CSAREPPAARTLETQYF
TGCAGTGCTAGAGAGCCACCTGCGGCCCGCACCTTGGAGACCCAGTACTTC
>TRBV20-1|few|TRBJ2-4|TRBD2
CSASGLAGVVAKNIQYF
TGCAGTGCTTCGGGACTAGCGGGAGTCGTAGCCAAAAACATTCAGTACTTC
>TRBV5-1|NA|TRBJ2-1|TRBD2
CASSLDSGGAYNEQFF
TGCGCCAGCAGCTTAGATAGCGGGGGGGCCTACAATGAGCAGTTCTTC
>TRBV11-1|few|TRBJ1-6|TRBD1
CASSFTGQGSPLHF
TGTGCCAGCAGCTTCACCGGACAGGGATCACCCCTCCACTTT
>TRBV5-5|NA|TRBJ1-2|NA
CASGRDGYTF
TGTGCCAGTGGACGGGATGGCTACACCTTC
>TRBV24-1|many|TRBJ1-1|NA
CATRQGREAFF
TGTGCCACCAGGCAGGGTCGTGAAGCTTTCTTT
>TRBV7-2|NA|TRBJ2-7|NA
CASILDNGQGMSYEQYF
TGTGCCAGCATCTTAGACAACGGCCAGGGGATGTCCTACGAGCAGTACTTC
>TRBV6-1|NA|TRBJ2-7|NA
CASSVGTPYYEQYF
TGTGCCAGCAGTGTAGGGACACCTTACTACGAGCAGTACTTC
>TRBV5-1|NA|TRBJ2-5|NA
CASSWGTTGQETQYF
TGCGCCAGCAGCTGGGGCACAACGGGGCAAGAGACCCAGTACTTC
>TRBV20-1|few|TRBJ1-2|TRBD1
CSPELGTGPVYGYTF
TGCAGCCCTGAGCTGGGGACAGGGCCCGTCTATGGCTACACCTTC
>TRBV7-9|NA|TRBJ2-5|NA
CASSREFETQYF
TGTGCCAGCAGCCGGGAGTTCGAGACCCAGTACTTC
>TRBV2|few|TRBJ2-4|TRBD2
CASSELGAASGSQNIQYF
TGTGCCAGCAGTGAATTGGGCGCGGCTAGCGGGAGTCAAAACATTCAGTACTTC
>TRBV24-1|few|TRBJ2-1|TRBD2
CATSDSTSGRARNEQFF
TGTGCCACCAGTGACTCGACTAGCGGGAGGGCACGCAATGAGCAGTTCTTC
>TRBV6-2/TRBV6-3|NA|TRBJ2-5|NA
CASSYPLGRGKTQYF
TGTGCCAGCAGTTACCCACTAGGACGGGGGAAGACCCAGTACTTC
>TRBV7-6|NA|TRBJ2-7|TRBD2
CASSLGGSGVSYEQYF
TGTGCCAGCAGCTTAGGGGGTAGCGGGGTATCCTACGAGCAGTACTTC
>TRBV20-1|NA|TRBJ2-1|TRBD2
CSARVRAGGPNEQFF
TGCAGTGCTAGAGTCCGAGCGGGAGGCCCAAATGAGCAGTTCTTC
>TRBV5-1|NA|TRBJ1-6|NA
CASSLEGNNNSPLHF
TGCGCCAGCAGCTTGGAGGGTAACAATAATTCACCCCTCCACTTT
>TRBV7-9|few|TRBJ2-3|NA
CASSFKTDTQYF
TGTGCCAGCAGCTTCAAGACAGATACGCAGTATTTT